This T cell receptor (beta chain) derives from a study of T cell responses to AZD1222 COVID-19 vaccine. Overall study results and limits: Regions left unmutated in variants are reportedly the target of nearly half of spike-specific TCRs. Repertoires were obtained solely post-peak T cell response. Spike-specific TCRs gained breadth and depth after people received two AZD1222 doses. Clonal diversity was possibly underestimated; the donors were predominantly white British and more often female.

V gave up 2 bases and J gave up 0 bases, with 20 bases separating them. The CDR3 sequence is 19 residues long. Germline V gene data show CDR1 as ENHRY and CDR2 as SYGVKD. Only in-frame clones appear in the TCRdb table, and some are missing; sequencing was by immunoSEQ multiplex PCR. The repertoire holds about 82,000 clones, 92% seen once, with 2.5% to 3.5% in the top ten. As concerns this clone: Its target is unknown.

This clonotype was obtained from an adult who received the AZD1222 COVID-19 vaccine. This material consisted of peripheral blood, taken 28 days after the second AZD1222 dose. The chain joins TRBV10-3 to TRBJ1-5; a weak D match, TRBD1 (6 bases). DNA of the CDR3: TGTGCCATCAGTGAGACCCGGACAGTAAGGCCTTATAGCAATCAGCCCCAGCATTTT. Protein: CAISETRTVRPYSNQPQHF.